These 24 T cell receptor beta chains were all obtained from the same sample, sequenced in a study of technical replicates of blood from a few donors. Libraries were prepared by immunoSEQ multiplex PCR; TCRdb keeps only in-frame clonotypes and omits some of them. Altogether more than 75,000 clones are present, 96% being singletons, with the ten largest covering about 0.36%. Sequences were obtained from T cells isolated from PBMCs. These receptors were collected from a human donor in good health.

The chain carries TRBV5-1 and TRBJ2-2, with 10 bases that match TRBD1. V trimming: 3 bases; J trimming: 6 bases; junction bases outside the gene matches: 5. This CDR3 has 15 amino acids. Germline loops: CDR1 SGHRS, CDR2 YFSETQ. The CDR3 DNA reads as TGCGCCAGCAGCTGGGGGACAGGGGCGGCCGGGGAGCTGTTTTTT. Protein sequence: CASSWGTGAAGELFF.

The chain is built from TRBV15 and TRBJ2-4; TRBD1 matches at 9 bases. V lost 8 bases, J lost 5 bases, and 7 bases stayed unmatched. The CDR3 is 14 residues long. Germline values: CDR1 LNHNV, CDR2 YYDKDF (reference sequence). The CDR3: CATSGRTGENIQYF. CDR3 DNA: TGTGCCACCTCGGGACGGACAGGGGAAAACATTCAGTACTTC.

This clone appeared a single time. J is TRBJ2-7 and V is TRBV5-4; TRBD2 agrees at 7 bases. The CDR3 extends over 14 amino acids. Germline loops: CDR1 SGHNT, CDR2 YYREEE (reference sequence). J was trimmed by 2 bases and V by 5 bases; bases with no gene match: 7. Written as DNA, the CDR3 is TGTGCCAGCAGAACACGGGGGGAGCCCTACGAGCAGTACTTC. It codes for CASRTRGEPYEQYF.

The sample holds one count of this clone. The V call is TRBV6-6, the J call TRBJ1-1; 7 bases agree with TRBD1. The germline CDR1 and CDR2 sequences are MNHNY and SVGAGI (reference sequence). J was trimmed by 3 bases and V by 0 bases; bases with no gene match: 1. The CDR3 spans 14 residues. The CDR3 DNA sequence: TGTGCCAGCAGTTACTCCCAGGGGGACACTGAAGCTTTCTTT. Encoded protein: CASSYSQGDTEAFF.

The chain recombines TRBV11-3 with TRBJ2-7; the match to TRBD2 covers 10 bases. Per germline, CDR1 SGHNT and CDR2 YENEEA. The J segment lost 3 bases and the V segment lost 1 base, leaving 3 bases of the junction unmatched. This CDR3 region has 15 residues. CDR3 DNA: TGTGCCAGCAGCTTAGCTAGCGGGAGTGGCTACGAGCAGTACTTC. Translating it yields CASSLASGSGYEQYF.

V and J are TRBV5-1 and TRBJ2-1, with TRBD2 matching over 15 bases. Unmatched junction bases numbered 6, after V lost 2 bases and J lost 0 bases. There are 19 residues in the CDR3. Germline V gene lookup returns CDR1 SGHRS and CDR2 YFSETQ. DNA of the CDR3: TGCGCCAGCAGCTTAGGACTAGCGGGAGGGCCTAGCTCCTACAATGAGCAGTTCTTC. This gives the protein CASSLGLAGGPSSYNEQFF.

The J gene is TRBJ1-1, the V gene TRBV5-1; D perhaps matches TRBD1 (5 bases). The CDR3 totals 16 residues. Germline V lookup: CDR1 SGHRS, CDR2 YFSETQ. The V end lost 4 bases, the J end lost 0 bases, and 16 bases lay between the germline ends. CDR3 region: CASSPEATDMNTEAFF. The CDR3 DNA reads as TGCGCCAGCAGCCCTGAGGCGACAGACATGAACACTGAAGCTTTCTTT.

The rearrangement links TRBV4-3 to TRBJ2-7, with 8 positions matching TRBD2. This CDR3 contains 14 residues. The V gene's germline CDR1 is LGHNA and CDR2 YSLEER. J was trimmed by 4 bases and V by 4 bases; bases with no gene match: 6. CDR3 in amino acids: CASSPGLDAYEQYF. Written as DNA, the CDR3 is TGCGCCAGCAGCCCGGGACTAGATGCGTACGAGCAGTACTTC.

The rearrangement uses TRBV10-1 and TRBJ2-5; 7 nucleotides agree with TRBD1. The CDR3 has 15 residues. The V gene end was trimmed by 2 bases and the J gene end by 5 bases; junction bases not matched to a gene: 8. Germline assignment: CDR1 WNHNN and CDR2 SYGVQD (reference sequence). The CDR3 sequence is CASSEATGYGETQYF. Here the CDR3 DNA reads TGCGCCAGCAGTGAGGCGACAGGGTATGGGGAGACCCAGTACTTC.

V usage is TRBV15 and J usage is TRBJ1-1; TRBD1 agrees at 9 bases. The germline V gene has CDR1 LNHNV and CDR2 YYDKDF (reference sequence). The ends lost 5 bases at V and 0 bases at J; junction bases unmatched: 1. The length of the CDR3 is 14 residues. CDR3 sequence reads: CATSWDRVNTEAFF. In DNA form, the CDR3 reads TGTGCCACCAGCTGGGACAGGGTGAACACTGAAGCTTTCTTT.

The chain recombines TRBV9 with TRBJ2-3, with TRBD1 identical over 9 bases. The germline CDR1 and CDR2 sequences are SGDLS and YYNGEE. J gave up 0 bases and V 4 bases, and 6 bases lay outside the gene matches. This CDR3 has 16 amino acids. The CDR3 is CASSSTGGRSTDTQYF. The CDR3 nucleotides read TGTGCCAGCAGCTCTACAGGGGGCCGAAGCACAGATACGCAGTATTTT.

This chain links TRBV29-1 with TRBJ1-1, with 7 bases that match TRBD1. The V gene end was trimmed by 0 bases and the J gene end by 7 bases; junction bases not matched to a gene: 5. The CDR3 is 13 amino acids. Germline V gene data show CDR1 as SQVTM and CDR2 as ANQGSEA. The CDR3: CSVEDRGQDEAFF. In nucleotides, the CDR3 is TGCAGCGTTGAAGATCGAGGACAGGATGAAGCTTTCTTT.

The V call is TRBV15, the J call TRBJ2-1; 9 bases are shared with TRBD2. Germline CDR1 and CDR2: LNHNV and YYDKDF (reference sequence). J lost 7 bases, V lost 0 bases, and 7 bases had no gene match. The length of the CDR3 is 16 residues. The CDR3 reads CATSRELREGWNEQFF. CDR3 nucleotide sequence: TGTGCCACCAGCAGAGAATTGCGGGAGGGCTGGAATGAGCAGTTCTTC. Full variable domain (missing parts from reference TRBV15 and TRBJ2-1): DAMVIQNPRYQVTQFGKPVTLSCSQTLNHNVMYWYQQKSSQAPKLLFHYYDKDFNNEADTPDNFQSRRPNTSFCFLDIRSPGLGDTAMYLCATSRELREGWNEQFFGPGTRLTVL.

The rearrangement joins TRBV6-5 to TRBJ1-2; weak D call: TRBD1 (6 bases). Trimming pared 10 bases from V and 4 bases from J, leaving 16 bases between. The V gene's germline CDR1 is MNHEY and CDR2 SVGAGI. This CDR3 is 13 amino acids long. The CDR3 sequence: CAIKRGQFYGYTF. CDR3 DNA sequence: TGTGCCATCAAGAGAGGACAGTTCTATGGCTACACCTTC.

The sample holds one count of this clone. The gene calls are TRBV28 and TRBJ2-3; 8 bases agree with TRBD1. Trimming at V came to 5 bases and at J to 0 bases, leaving 4 bases not matched to a gene. CDR1 is MDHEN and CDR2 is SYDVKM in the germline V gene. The CDR3 consists of 15 residues. The CDR3 loop reads CASSIYRGSTDTQYF. The CDR3 DNA reads TGTGCCAGCAGTATCTACAGGGGGAGCACAGATACGCAGTATTTT.

This chain connects TRBV28 to TRBJ2-2; no definite D call. The length of the CDR3 is 14 residues. CDR1 and CDR2 (germline): MDHEN, SYDVKM. Trimming left V 2 bases short and J 7 bases short, with 11 bases between. This CDR3 reads CASSLIPAGGELFF. The CDR3 DNA is TGTGCCAGCAGTTTAATCCCCGCAGGCGGGGAGCTGTTTTTT.

The chain carries TRBV11-3 and TRBJ2-7; 9 bases map to TRBD1. Losses at the gene ends were 1 base for V and 4 bases for J; bases not matched to a gene: 2. This CDR3 spans 14 amino acids. CDR1 is SGHNT and CDR2 is YENEEA in the germline V gene. CDR3 loop: CASSLAGTGYEQYF. CDR3 nucleotide sequence: TGTGCCAGCAGCTTAGCCGGGACAGGGTACGAGCAGTACTTC.

The V and J genes are TRBV7-2 and TRBJ2-1, with 9 positions matching TRBD2. Germline V gene lookup returns CDR1 SGHTA and CDR2 FQGNSA. The V and J ends lost 4 bases and 10 bases, in that order; junction bases with no gene match: 11. The CDR3 is 15 amino acids. The CDR3 bases are TGTGCCAGCAGCTGGACCCGCGGAGCGGGAGGAGAGCAGTTCTTC. Translated, it gives CASSWTRGAGGEQFF.

CDR3 sequence reads: CASSVGDSGKLTDTQYF. The CDR3 nucleotides are TGTGCCAGCAGCGTAGGGGATAGCGGGAAACTCACAGATACGCAGTATTTT. The chain carries TRBV9 and TRBJ2-3, with 8 nucleotides matching TRBD2. Germline V gene lookup returns CDR1 SGDLS and CDR2 YYNGEE. V lost 0 bases, J lost 2 bases, and 8 bases stayed unmatched. This CDR3 spans 17 amino acids.

This clone came up once. This chain links TRBV9 with TRBJ2-2; 7 bases align to TRBD2. The CDR3 consists of 15 residues. CDR1 is SGDLS and CDR2 is YYNGEE in the germline V gene. Trimming cost V 2 bases and J 5 bases; bases outside gene matches: 6. This chain's CDR3 is CASSVSREVTGELFF. Written as DNA, the CDR3 is TGTGCCAGCAGCGTGTCCCGGGAGGTGACCGGGGAGCTGTTTTTT.

V is TRBV6-5 and J is TRBJ1-1; D is perhaps TRBD1 (5 bases). Looked up from germline, CDR1 is MNHEY and CDR2 is SVGAGI. The CDR3 runs 14 residues. The germline V and J ends were trimmed by 4 bases and 0 bases, with 9 bases remaining between them. The CDR3 DNA follows: TGTGCCAGCAGTTCGGACACTCTGAACACTGAAGCTTTCTTT. This encodes CASSSDTLNTEAFF.

The gene calls are TRBV7-3 and TRBJ1-4; tentative D call: TRBD1 (5 bases). From germline, CDR1 is SGHTA and CDR2 FQGTGA. This CDR3 contains 15 residues. V was trimmed by 2 bases and J by 2 bases, leaving 9 bases between them. The CDR3 loop is CASSLYGGTNEKLFF. CDR3 sequence (DNA): TGTGCCAGCAGCTTATATGGGGGGACTAATGAAAAACTGTTTTTT.

This chain connects TRBV19 to TRBJ2-7, with D possibly being TRBD2 (6 bases). In germline, CDR1 is LNHDA, CDR2 SQIVND (reference sequence). The CDR3 runs 13 residues. V lost 5 bases and J lost 3, with 11 bases in between. This chain's CDR3 is CASSGGIDYEQYF. The DNA for the CDR3 is TGTGCCAGTAGTGGAGGGATCGACTACGAGCAGTACTTC.

The gene calls are TRBV9 and TRBJ2-7; perhaps TRBD1 as D (6 bases). Trimming removed 1 base from V and 6 bases from J, with 17 bases in between. Germline values: CDR1 SGDLS, CDR2 YYNGEE. This CDR3 is built from 15 residues. The CDR3 sequence: CASSVHGEGGFEQYF. In nucleotides, the CDR3 is TGTGCCAGCAGCGTACACGGGGAAGGGGGTTTCGAGCAGTACTTC.